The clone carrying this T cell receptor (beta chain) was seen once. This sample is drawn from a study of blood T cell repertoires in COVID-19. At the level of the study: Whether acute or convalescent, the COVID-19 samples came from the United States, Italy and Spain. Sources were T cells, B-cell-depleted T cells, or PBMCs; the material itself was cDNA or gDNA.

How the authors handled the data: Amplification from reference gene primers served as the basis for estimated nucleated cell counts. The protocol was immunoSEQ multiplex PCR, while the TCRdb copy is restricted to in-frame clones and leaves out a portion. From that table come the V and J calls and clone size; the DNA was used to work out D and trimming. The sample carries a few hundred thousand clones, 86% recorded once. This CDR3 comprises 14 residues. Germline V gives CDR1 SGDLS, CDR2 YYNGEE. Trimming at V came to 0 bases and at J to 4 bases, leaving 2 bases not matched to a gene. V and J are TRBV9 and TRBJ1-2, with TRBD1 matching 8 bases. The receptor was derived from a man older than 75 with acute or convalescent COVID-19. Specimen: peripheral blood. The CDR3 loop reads CASSVETGAYGYTF. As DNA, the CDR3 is TGTGCCAGCAGCGTAGAGACAGGGGCCTATGGCTACACCTTC.